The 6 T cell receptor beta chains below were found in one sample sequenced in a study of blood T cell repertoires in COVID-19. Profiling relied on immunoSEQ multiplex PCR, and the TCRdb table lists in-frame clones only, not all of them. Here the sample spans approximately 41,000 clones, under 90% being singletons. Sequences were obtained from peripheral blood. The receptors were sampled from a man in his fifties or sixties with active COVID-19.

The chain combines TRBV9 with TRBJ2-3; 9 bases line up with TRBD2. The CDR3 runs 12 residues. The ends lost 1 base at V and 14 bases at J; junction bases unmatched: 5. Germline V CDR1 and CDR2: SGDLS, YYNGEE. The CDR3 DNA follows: TGTGCCAGCAGCGTACTAGCGGGACCCCCGTATTTT. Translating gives CASSVLAGPPYF. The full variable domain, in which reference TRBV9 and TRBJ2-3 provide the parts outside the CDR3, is DSGVTQTPKHLITATGQRVTLRCSPRSGDLSVYWYQQSLDQGLQFLIQYYNGEERAKGNILERFSAQQFPDLHSELNLSSLELGDSALYFCASSVLAGPPYFGPGTRLTVL.

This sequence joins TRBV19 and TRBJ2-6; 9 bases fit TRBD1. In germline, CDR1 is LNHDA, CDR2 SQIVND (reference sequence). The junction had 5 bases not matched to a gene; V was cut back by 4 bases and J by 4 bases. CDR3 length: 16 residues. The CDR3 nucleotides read TGTGCCAGTAGTAAACAGGGGGCTGCCGGGGCCAACGTCCTGACTTTC. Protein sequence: CASSKQGAAGANVLTF.

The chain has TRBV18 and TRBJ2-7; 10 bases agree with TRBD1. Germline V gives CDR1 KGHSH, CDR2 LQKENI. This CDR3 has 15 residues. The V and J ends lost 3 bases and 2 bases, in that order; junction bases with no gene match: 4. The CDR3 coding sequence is TGTGCCAGCTCACCCGGGACAGGGGCCACCTACGAGCAGTACTTC. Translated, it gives CASSPGTGATYEQYF.

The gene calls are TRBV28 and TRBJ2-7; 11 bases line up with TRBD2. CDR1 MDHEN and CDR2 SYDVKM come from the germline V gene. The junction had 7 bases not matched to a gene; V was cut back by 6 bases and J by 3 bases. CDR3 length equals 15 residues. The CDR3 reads CASRLTSGRNYEQYF. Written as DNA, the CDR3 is TGTGCCAGCAGACTTACTAGCGGGAGAAACTACGAGCAGTACTTC.

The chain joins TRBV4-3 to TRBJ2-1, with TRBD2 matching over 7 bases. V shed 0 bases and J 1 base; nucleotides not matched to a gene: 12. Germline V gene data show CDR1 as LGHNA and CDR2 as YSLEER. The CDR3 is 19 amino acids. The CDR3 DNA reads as TGCGCCAGCAGCCAAGAATTCGGGGGAGGGCTAGATTCCTACAATGAGCAGTTCTTC. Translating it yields CASSQEFGGGLDSYNEQFF.

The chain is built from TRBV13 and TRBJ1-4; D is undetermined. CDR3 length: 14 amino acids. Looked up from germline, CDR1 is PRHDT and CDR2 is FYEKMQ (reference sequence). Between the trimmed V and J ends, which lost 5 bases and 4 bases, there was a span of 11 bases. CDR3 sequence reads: CASSLRQVNEKLFF. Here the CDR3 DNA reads TGTGCCAGCAGCCTTCGTCAGGTTAATGAAAAACTGTTTTTT.